The sequence of this TCR beta chain was determined in a study of blood T cell repertoires in COVID-19 (dated by TCRdb to the early 2020s). For the study in its entirety: Samples from collaborators originated in the United States, Italy and Spain and spanned both the acute and convalescent phases of COVID-19. The prospective study material was composed of cDNA or gDNA derived from T cells, B-cell-depleted T cells, or PBMCs. A freely available public database, intended as a resource for researchers studying the immune response to SARS-CoV-2, is where the repertoires were released. Deeply sampled blood TCRbeta repertoires from subjects exposed to, actively infected with, or recovered from COVID-19 were included in the dataset. HLA class I and class II types, where available, came from metadata supplied by the sample provider rather than from assay-based typing. Samples were obtained from the ongoing ImmuneRACE study (first 160 participants) and from about 1,300 subjects provided by 6 global collaborators. A de-identified subject ID, COVID-19 status, age in years and sex were almost always included in the sample metadata. Broad study findings and their caveats: How much clinical and demographic metadata was included differed by source and by participant, and the metadata was provided uncurated.

TCRbeta CDR3 regions were amplified from genomic DNA by means of the immunoSEQ Assay, a bias-controlled multiplex PCR. In the paper's pipeline: The number of nucleated cells in each sample was estimated from the amplification of reference gene primers within the assay. To quantify the absolute abundance of each unique TCRbeta CDR3 rearrangement, sequence reads were collapsed and filtered. Productive Simpson clonality was computed per sample as the square root of Simpson's diversity index over productive rearrangements. This immuneACCESS table, as held by TCRdb, lists in-frame sequences with V and J called but not all clones. Of the missing ones, under half trace to an unresolved V gene in checked studies; the others have no known cause. That table gives V, J and clone size, and the DNA gave D and trimming. The sample table contains about 86,000 clones; only one count was recorded for 70% to 90% of them. Roughly 3.2% of the sample is taken by the ten largest.

In regard to this clone: Which antigen it targets is not known. No much larger clonotype is one base removed from it; base qualities were not supplied.

Each collaborating institution followed its own protocols to collect whole blood in K2EDTA tubes. For TCRbeta analysis, collaborators shipped samples as frozen whole blood, isolated PBMCs, or DNA extracted from either of those sample types. Trimming removed 5 bases from V and 4 bases from J, leaving 14 bases between the germline ends. The CDR3 covers 14 residues, taking in both the cysteine and the phenylalanine. Just CDR3 DNA is preserved here, 42 bases in frame from base 1. The germline V gene supplies CDR1 SGHVS and CDR2 FQNEAQ. This TCR was sampled from a man aged 45 to 65 with acute or convalescent COVID-19. What was sequenced was peripheral blood. The chain employs TRBV7-8 and TRBJ2-5, and the D gene may be TRBD2, 7 bases matching. The nucleotide sequence reads TGTGCCAGCAGCCCTCGGGGAGGGGGAGAGACCCAGTACTTC. It specifies CASSPRGGGETQYF. The entire variable domain, with the stretches around the CDR3 drawn from the reference TRBV7-8 and TRBJ2-5 proteins, is GAGVSQSPRYKVAKRGQDVALRCDPISGHVSLFWYQQALGQGPEFLTYFQNEAQLDKSGLPSDRFFAERPEGSVSTLKIQRTQQEDSAVYLCASSPRGGGETQYFGPGTRLLVL.